The clone carrying this TCR beta chain was counted ten times or more. The antigen is undetermined. TCRdb used MiXCR to reprocess the 5' RACE reads, holding one entry per CDR3 protein. The top ten hold approximately 1.5% of the sample, which has some 40,000 distinct CDR3 sequences, roughly 8% seen once. The data belong to a study of T-cell memory formation after mild COVID-19. Study in general: TCR clusters showed largely donor specificity. Study-level findings and limits: Contracting clones from day 15 to 85 had balanced CD4/CD8; later expanders favoured CD4+. Contracting CD8+ clones were enriched in EMRA, CD4+ mainly in CM and EM. The finding that pre-infection memory included some responding clones suggested that cross-reactive memory joined.

The germline gives CDR1 DFQATT, CDR2 SNEGSKA (reference sequence). Trimming took 5 bases from V and 4 from J; bases not matched to a gene: 10. This CDR3 is 15 amino acids long. The sequenced sample was PBMCs or a T cell subset sorted from them (not recorded which). The source is a young man who had mild COVID-19 (a few samples of this study predate the infection). Cell type and time point are not known. The chain links TRBV20-1 to TRBJ2-3, with 9 nucleotides matching TRBD2. CDR3 DNA sequence: TGCAGTGCTTTAAGCGGGGGGTGGTCGGCAGATACGCAGTATTTT. Translation gives CSALSGGWSADTQYF.